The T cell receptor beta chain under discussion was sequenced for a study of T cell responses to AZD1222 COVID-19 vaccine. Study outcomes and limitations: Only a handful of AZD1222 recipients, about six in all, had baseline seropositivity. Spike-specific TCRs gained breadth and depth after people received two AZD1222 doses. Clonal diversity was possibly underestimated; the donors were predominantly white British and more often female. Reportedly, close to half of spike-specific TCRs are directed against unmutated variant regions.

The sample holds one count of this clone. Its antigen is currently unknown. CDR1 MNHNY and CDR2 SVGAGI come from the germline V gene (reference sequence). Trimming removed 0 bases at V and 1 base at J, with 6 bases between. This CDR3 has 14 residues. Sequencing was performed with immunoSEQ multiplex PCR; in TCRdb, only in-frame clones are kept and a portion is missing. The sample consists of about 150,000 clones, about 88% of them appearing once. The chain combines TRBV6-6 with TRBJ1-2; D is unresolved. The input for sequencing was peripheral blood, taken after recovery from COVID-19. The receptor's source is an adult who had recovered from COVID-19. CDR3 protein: CASSYSIHNYGYTF. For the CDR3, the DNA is TGTGCCAGCAGTTACTCGATACATAACTATGGCTACACCTTC.